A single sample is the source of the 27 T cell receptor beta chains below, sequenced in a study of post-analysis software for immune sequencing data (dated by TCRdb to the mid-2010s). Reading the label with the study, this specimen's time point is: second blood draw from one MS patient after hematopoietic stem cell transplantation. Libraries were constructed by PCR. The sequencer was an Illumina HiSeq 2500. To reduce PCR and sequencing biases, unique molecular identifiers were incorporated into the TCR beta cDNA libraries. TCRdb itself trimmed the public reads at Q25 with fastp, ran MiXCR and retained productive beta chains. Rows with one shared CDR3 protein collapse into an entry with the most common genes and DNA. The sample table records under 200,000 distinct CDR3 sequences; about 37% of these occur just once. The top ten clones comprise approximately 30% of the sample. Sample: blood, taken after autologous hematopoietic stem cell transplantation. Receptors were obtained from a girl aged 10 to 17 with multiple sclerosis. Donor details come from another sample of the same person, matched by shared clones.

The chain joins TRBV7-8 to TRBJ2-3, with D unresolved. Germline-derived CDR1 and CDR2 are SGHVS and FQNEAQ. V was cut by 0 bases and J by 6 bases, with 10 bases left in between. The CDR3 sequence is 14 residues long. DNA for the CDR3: TGTGCCAGCAGCTTAGCCCCGAATCCGGATACGCAGTATTTT. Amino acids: CASSLAPNPDTQYF.

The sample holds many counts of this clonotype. This CDR3 reads CASSLSKGFELNEQFF. In nucleotides, the CDR3 is TGTGCCAGCAGTTTATCGAAGGGCTTCGAGCTCAATGAGCAGTTCTTC. J is TRBJ2-1 and V is TRBV27; D gene unclear. The CDR3 has 16 residues. V gave up 0 bases and J gave up 6 bases, with 15 bases separating them. CDR1 is MNHEY, CDR2 SMNVEV, per germline (reference sequence).

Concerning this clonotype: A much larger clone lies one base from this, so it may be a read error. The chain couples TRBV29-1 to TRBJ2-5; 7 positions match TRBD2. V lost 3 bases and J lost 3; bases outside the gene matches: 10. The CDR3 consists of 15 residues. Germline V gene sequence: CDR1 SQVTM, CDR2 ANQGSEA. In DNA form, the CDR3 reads TGCAGCGTTGAGGGAGGGGCAGGGTTCAAAGAGACCCAGTACTTC. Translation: CSVEGGAGFKETQYF.

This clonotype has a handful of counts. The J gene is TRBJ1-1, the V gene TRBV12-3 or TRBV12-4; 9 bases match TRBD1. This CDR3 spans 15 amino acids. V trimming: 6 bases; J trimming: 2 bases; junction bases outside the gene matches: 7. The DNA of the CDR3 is TGTGCCAGCAGCCCCGGGACAGGGAGAAACACTGAAGCTTTCTTT. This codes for CASSPGTGRNTEAFF.

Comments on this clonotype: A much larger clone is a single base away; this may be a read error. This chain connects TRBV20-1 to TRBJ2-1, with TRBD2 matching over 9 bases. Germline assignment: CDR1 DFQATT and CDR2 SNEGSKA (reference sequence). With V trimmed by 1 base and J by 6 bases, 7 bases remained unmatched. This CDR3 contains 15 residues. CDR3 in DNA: TGCAGTGCTAGAGGTAGCGGGAGTTCCCCCAATGAGCAGTTCTTC. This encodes CSARGSGSSPNEQFF.

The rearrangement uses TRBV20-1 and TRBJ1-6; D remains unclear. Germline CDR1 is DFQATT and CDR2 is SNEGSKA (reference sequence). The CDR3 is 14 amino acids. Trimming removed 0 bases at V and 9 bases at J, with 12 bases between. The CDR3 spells CSARDPEEGSPLHF. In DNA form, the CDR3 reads TGCAGTGCTAGAGATCCAGAGGAGGGTTCACCCCTCCACTTT.

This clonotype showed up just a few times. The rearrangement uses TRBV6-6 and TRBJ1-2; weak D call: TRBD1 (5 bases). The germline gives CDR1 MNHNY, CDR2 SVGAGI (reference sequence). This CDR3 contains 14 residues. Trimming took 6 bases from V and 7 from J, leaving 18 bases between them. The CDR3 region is CASRGEGRHGGYTF. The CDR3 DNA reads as TGTGCCAGCAGGGGGGAGGGTAGACACGGTGGCTACACCTTC.

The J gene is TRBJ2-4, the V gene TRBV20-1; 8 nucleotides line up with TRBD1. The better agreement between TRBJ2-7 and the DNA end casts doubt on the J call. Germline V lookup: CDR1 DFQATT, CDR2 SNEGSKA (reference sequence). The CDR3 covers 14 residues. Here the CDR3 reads CSARKQGEIYEQYF. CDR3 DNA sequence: TGCAGTGCTAGGAAACAGGGGGAAATCTACGAGCAGTACTTC.

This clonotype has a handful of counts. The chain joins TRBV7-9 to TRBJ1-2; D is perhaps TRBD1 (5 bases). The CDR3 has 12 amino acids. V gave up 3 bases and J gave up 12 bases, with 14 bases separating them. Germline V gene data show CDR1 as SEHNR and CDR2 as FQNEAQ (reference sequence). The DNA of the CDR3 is TGTGCCAGCAGCTTGGGACGAGACGTCCACACCTTC. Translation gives CASSLGRDVHTF. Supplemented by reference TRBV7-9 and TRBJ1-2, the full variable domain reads DTGVSQNPRHKITKRGQNVTFRCDPISEHNRLYWYRQTLGQGPEFLTYFQNEAQLEKSRLLSDRFSAERPKGSFSTLEIQRTEQGDSAMYLCASSLGRDVHTFGSGTRLTVV.

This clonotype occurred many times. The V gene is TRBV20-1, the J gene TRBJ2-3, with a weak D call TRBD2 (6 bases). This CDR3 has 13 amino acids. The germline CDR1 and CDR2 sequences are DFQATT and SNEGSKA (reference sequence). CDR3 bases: TGCAGCGCCTTAGCGGACGCCACAGATACGCAGTATTTT. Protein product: CSALADATDTQYF.

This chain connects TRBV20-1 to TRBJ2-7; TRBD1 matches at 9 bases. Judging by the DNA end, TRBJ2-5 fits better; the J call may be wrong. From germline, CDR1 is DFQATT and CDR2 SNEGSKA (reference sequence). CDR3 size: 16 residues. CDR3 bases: TGCAGTGCTCCTCCCGCGACAGGGGGGAAGGTAGAGACCCAGTACTTC. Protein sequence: CSAPPATGGKVETQYF.

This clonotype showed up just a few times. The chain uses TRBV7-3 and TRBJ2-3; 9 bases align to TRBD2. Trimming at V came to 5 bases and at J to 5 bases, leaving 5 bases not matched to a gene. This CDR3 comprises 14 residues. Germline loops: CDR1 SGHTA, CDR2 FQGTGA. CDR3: CASSATSGIDTQYF. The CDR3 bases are TGTGCCAGCAGCGCGACTAGCGGTATAGATACGCAGTATTTT.

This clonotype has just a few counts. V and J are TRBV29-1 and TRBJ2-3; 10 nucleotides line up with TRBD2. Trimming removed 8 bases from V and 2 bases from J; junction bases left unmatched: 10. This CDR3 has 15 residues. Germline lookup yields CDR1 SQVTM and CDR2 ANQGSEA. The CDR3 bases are TGCAGCCTGGCCGGGACTAGCGTTAACACAGATACGCAGTATTTT. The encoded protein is CSLAGTSVNTDTQYF.

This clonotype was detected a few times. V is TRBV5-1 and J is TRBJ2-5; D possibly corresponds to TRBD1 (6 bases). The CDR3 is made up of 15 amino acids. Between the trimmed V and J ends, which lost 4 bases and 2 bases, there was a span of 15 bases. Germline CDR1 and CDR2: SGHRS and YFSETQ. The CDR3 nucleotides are TGCGCCAGCAGCAACCCGACAGGCGTTCAAGAGACCCAGTACTTC. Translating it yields CASSNPTGVQETQYF.

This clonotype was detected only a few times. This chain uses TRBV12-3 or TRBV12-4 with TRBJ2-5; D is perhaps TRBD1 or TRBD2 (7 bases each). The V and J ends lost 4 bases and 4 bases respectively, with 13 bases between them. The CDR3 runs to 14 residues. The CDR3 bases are TGTGCCAGCAGTTCCTCAGGGGGGGGAGAGACCCAGTACTTC. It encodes CASSSSGGGETQYF.

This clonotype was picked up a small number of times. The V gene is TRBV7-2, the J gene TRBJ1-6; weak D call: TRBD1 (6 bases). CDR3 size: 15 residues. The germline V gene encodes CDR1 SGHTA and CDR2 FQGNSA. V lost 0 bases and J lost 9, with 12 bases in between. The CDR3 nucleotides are TGTGCCAGCAGCTTAGCGCAGGGGAAGGGTTCACCCCTCCACTTT. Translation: CASSLAQGKGSPLHF.

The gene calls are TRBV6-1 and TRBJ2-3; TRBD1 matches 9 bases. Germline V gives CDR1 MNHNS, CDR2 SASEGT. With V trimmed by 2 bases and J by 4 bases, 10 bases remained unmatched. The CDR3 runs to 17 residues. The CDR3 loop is CASSEYVGQGNSDTQYF. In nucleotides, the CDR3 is TGTGCCAGCAGTGAATACGTCGGACAGGGGAACTCAGATACGCAGTATTTT.

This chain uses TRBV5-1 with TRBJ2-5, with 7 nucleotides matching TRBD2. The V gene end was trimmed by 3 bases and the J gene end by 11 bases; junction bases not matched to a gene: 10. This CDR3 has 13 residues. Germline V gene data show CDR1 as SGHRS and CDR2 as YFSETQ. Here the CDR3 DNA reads TGCGCCAGCAGCTACGGACTGGGAGGGGAGCAGTACTTC. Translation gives CASSYGLGGEQYF.

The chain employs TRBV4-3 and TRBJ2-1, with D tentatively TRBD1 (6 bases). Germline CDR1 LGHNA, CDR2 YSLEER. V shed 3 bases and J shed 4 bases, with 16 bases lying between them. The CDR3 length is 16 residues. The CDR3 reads CASSQEQGRGYNEQFF. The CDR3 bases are TGCGCCAGCAGCCAGGAACAGGGAAGGGGTTACAATGAGCAGTTCTTC.

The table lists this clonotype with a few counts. CDR3 in amino acids: CATSQATERNEQFF. CDR3 bases: TGTGCCACCAGTCAGGCAACGGAAAGGAATGAGCAGTTCTTC. The chain employs TRBV24-1 and TRBJ2-1; D is unclear. This CDR3 spans 14 amino acids. The ends were cut back, 6 bases at V and 7 bases at J, with 15 bases in the middle. Germline V gene lookup returns CDR1 KGHDR and CDR2 SFDVKD.

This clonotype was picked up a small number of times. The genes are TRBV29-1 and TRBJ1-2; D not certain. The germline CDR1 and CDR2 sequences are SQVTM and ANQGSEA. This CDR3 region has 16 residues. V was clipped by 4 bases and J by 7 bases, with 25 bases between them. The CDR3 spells CSVVSSLGLPPIGYTF. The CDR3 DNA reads TGCAGCGTTGTTTCTTCGTTGGGCCTTCCCCCTATTGGCTACACCTTC.

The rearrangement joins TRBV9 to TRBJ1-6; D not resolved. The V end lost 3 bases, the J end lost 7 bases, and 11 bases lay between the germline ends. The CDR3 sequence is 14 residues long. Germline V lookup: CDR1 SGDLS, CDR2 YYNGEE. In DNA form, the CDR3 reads TGTGCCAGCAGCGGAGAGGGCCGGAATTCACCCCTCCACTTT. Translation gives CASSGEGRNSPLHF.

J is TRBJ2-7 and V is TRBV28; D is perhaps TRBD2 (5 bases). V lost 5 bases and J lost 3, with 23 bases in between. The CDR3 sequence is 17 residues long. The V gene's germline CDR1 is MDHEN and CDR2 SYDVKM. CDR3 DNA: TGTGCCAGCAGTCACCTCCCTGAGGGAACACTAAACTACGAGCAGTACTTC. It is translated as CASSHLPEGTLNYEQYF.

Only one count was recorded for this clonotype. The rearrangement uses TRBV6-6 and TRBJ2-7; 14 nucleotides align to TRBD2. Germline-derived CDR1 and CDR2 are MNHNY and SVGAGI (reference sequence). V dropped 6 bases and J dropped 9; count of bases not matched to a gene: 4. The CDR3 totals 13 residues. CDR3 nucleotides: TGTGCCAGCAGCACCGGACTAGCGGGAGGGCAGTACTTC. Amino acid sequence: CASSTGLAGGQYF.

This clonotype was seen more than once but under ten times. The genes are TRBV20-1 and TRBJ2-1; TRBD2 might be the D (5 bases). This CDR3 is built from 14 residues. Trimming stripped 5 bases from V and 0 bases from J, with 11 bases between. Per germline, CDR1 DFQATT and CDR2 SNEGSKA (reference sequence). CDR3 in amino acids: CSADSESSYNEQFF. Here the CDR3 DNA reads TGCAGTGCTGATAGCGAGAGCTCCTACAATGAGCAGTTCTTC.

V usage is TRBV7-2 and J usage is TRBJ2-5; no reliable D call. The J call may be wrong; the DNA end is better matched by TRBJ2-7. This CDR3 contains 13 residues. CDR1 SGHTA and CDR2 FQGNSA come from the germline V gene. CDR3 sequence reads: CASSSILDSEQYF. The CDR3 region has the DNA TGTGCCAGCAGCTCGATATTAGACTCCGAGCAGTACTTC.

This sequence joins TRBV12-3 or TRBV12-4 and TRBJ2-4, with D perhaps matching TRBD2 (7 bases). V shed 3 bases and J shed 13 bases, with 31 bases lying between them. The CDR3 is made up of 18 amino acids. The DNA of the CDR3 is TGTGCCAGCAGTTTGGGGCCCACGGGGGCGGGGGCCTTATCGGAGCAGTACTTC. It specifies CASSLGPTGAGALSEQYF.